The rows below give T cell receptor beta chains drawn from one sample of a study of blood T cell repertoires in COVID-19. TCRdb keeps only in-frame clones here, not all; method: immunoSEQ multiplex PCR. The table records 150,000 to 200,000 clones, 86% of them present only once. The sequencing input was peripheral blood. These receptors all come from a man in his sixties with acute or convalescent COVID-19. Both conserved end residues are part of each CDR3. Not all rows give a size; the values are once, few, many and, for expanded clones, a class.

CDR3aa: CATSDPIAASYNEQFF; v_gene: TRBV24-1; abundance: NA; j_gene: TRBJ2-1
CDR3aa: CASSSGLAANTGELFF; v_gene: TRBV9; abundance: NA; j_gene: TRBJ2-2
CDR3aa: CASSPPDSPNTEAFF; v_gene: TRBV18; abundance: NA; j_gene: TRBJ1-1
CDR3aa: CASSYSAGVNKQYF; v_gene: TRBV6-6; abundance: few; j_gene: TRBJ2-7
CDR3aa: CATGGQAHEQYF; v_gene: TRBV6-5; abundance: NA; j_gene: TRBJ2-7
CDR3aa: CASSPLGTSGYEQYF; v_gene: TRBV11-2; abundance: NA; j_gene: TRBJ2-7
CDR3aa: CASRSTGSYGYTF; v_gene: TRBV6-5; abundance: NA; j_gene: TRBJ1-2
CDR3aa: CASSQDTGTTYEQYF; v_gene: TRBV3-1/TRBV3-2; abundance: NA; j_gene: TRBJ2-7
CDR3aa: CASSLADSSESTDTQYF; v_gene: TRBV5-1; abundance: NA; j_gene: TRBJ2-3
CDR3aa: CSASGGLVTDTQYF; v_gene: TRBV20-1; abundance: NA; j_gene: TRBJ2-3
CDR3aa: CATSRGQADTQYF; v_gene: TRBV15; abundance: NA; j_gene: TRBJ2-3
CDR3aa: CSATRQETQYF; v_gene: TRBV20-1; abundance: NA; j_gene: TRBJ2-5
CDR3aa: CATSRRDITDTQYF; v_gene: TRBV18; abundance: NA; j_gene: TRBJ2-3
CDR3aa: CASSASPIRGDIQYF; v_gene: TRBV9; abundance: NA; j_gene: TRBJ2-4
CDR3aa: CASSATGSTEAFF; v_gene: TRBV5-1; abundance: NA; j_gene: TRBJ1-1
CDR3aa: CASSPGAQRLMNTEAFF; v_gene: TRBV18; abundance: few; j_gene: TRBJ1-1
CDR3aa: CASSLIGLAHSYEQYF; v_gene: TRBV28; abundance: NA; j_gene: TRBJ2-7
CDR3aa: CAVLRGTGRSGANVLTF; v_gene: TRBV30; abundance: few; j_gene: TRBJ2-6
CDR3aa: CASSYGTSWNTQYF; v_gene: TRBV27; abundance: NA; j_gene: TRBJ2-3
CDR3aa: CASSLNRAEQYF; v_gene: TRBV18; abundance: NA; j_gene: TRBJ2-7
CDR3aa: CASSLTGGRHTDTQYF; v_gene: TRBV5-1; abundance: NA; j_gene: TRBJ2-3
CDR3aa: CASSLGPSENYGYTF; v_gene: TRBV5-4; abundance: NA; j_gene: TRBJ1-2
CDR3aa: CASSPLSGAYGYTF; v_gene: TRBV18; abundance: NA; j_gene: TRBJ1-2
CDR3aa: CASSVSDSIVQPQHF; v_gene: TRBV2; abundance: NA; j_gene: TRBJ1-5
CDR3aa: CASSLMSQREQFF; v_gene: TRBV7-3; abundance: NA; j_gene: TRBJ2-1
CDR3aa: CASSIIGQGNQPQHF; v_gene: TRBV19; abundance: NA; j_gene: TRBJ1-5
CDR3aa: CASRGTGAGQPQHF; v_gene: TRBV28; abundance: NA; j_gene: TRBJ1-5
CDR3aa: CASAGGQGIYGYTF; v_gene: TRBV3-1/TRBV3-2; abundance: NA; j_gene: TRBJ1-2
CDR3aa: CASSRGTPAGSYEQYF; v_gene: TRBV3-1/TRBV3-2; abundance: NA; j_gene: TRBJ2-7
CDR3aa: CASSQAPGSTDTQYF; v_gene: TRBV4-2; abundance: once; j_gene: TRBJ2-3
CDR3aa: CASTPLPARMNTEAFF; v_gene: TRBV28; abundance: few; j_gene: TRBJ1-1
CDR3aa: CASSRTTYNEQFF; v_gene: TRBV7-3; abundance: NA; j_gene: TRBJ2-1